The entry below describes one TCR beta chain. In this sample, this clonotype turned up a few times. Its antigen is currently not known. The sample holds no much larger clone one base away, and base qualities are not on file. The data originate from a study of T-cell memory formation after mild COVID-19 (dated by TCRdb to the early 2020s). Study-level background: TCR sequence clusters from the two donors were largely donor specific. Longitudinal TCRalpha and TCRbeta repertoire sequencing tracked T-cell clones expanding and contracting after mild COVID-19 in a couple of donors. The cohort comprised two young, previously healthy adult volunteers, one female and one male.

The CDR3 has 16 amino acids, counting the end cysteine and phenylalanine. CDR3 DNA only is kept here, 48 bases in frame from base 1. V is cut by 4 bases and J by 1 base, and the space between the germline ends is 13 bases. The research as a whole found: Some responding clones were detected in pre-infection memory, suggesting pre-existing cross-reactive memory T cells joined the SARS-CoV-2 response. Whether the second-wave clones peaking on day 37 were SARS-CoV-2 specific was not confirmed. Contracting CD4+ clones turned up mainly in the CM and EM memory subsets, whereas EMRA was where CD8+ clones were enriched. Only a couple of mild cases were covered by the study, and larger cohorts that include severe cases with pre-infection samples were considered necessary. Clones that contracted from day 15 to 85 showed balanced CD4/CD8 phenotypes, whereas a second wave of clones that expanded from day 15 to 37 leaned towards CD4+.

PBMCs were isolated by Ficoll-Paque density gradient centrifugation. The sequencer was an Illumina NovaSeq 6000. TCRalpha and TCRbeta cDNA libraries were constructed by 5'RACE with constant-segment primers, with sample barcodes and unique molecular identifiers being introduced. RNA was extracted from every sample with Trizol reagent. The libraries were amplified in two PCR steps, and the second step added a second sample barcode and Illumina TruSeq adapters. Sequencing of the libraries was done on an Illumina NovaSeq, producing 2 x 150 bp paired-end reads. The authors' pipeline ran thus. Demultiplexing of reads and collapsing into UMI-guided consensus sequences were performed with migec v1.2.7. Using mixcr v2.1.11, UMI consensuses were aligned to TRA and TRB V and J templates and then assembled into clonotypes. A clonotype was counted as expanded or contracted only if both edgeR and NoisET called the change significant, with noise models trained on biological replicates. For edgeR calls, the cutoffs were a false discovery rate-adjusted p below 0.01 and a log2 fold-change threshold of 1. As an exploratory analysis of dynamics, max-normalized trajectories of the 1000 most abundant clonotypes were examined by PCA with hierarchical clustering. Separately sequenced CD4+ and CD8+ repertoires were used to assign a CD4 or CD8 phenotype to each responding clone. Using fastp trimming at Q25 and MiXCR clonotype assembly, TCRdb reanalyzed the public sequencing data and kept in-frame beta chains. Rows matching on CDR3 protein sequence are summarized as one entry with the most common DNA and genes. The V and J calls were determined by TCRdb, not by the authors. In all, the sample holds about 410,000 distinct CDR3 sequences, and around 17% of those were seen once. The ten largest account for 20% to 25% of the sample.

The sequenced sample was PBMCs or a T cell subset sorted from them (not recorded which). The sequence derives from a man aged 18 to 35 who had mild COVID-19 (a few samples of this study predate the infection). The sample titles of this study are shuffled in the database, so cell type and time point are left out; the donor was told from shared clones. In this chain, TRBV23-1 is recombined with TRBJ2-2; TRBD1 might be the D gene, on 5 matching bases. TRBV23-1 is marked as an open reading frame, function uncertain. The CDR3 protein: CASSPTDRMNTGELFF. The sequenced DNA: TGCGCCAGCAGTCCCACCGACAGAATGAACACCGGGGAGCTGTTTTTT.